This TCR beta chain emerged from a study of blood T cell repertoires in COVID-19. Whole-study context: Sources were T cells, B-cell-depleted T cells, or PBMCs; the material itself was cDNA or gDNA.

Repertoires were generated with immunoSEQ multiplex PCR, while TCRdb's copy carries only in-frame clones and drops some. The table lists some 29,000 clones, around 85% of them singletons, with less than 35% in the top ten. Seattle patients were enrolled while actively infected and followed longitudinally. Germline V gene sequence: CDR1 SGHVT, CDR2 SQSDAQ. The germline V and J ends were trimmed by 5 bases and 13 bases, with 23 bases remaining between them. The CDR3 has 15 amino acids. The sequence was collected from a woman of 80 years or more with COVID-19, enrolled during active disease. The sequenced sample was peripheral blood. The rearrangement uses TRBV7-4 and TRBJ2-2; possible D gene TRBD2, 7 bases. The CDR3 region has the DNA TGTGCCAGCAGCGCATGGGGGGGGCGAGGTCGCCCGCTGTTTTTT. Translated, it gives CASSAWGGRGRPLFF.